This passage covers 28 T cell receptor beta chains from one sample sequenced in a study of human T cells and chemical hapten exposure. Each CDR3 protein is one row after TCRdb ran MiXCR on the RACE reads. The table includes approximately 260,000 distinct CDR3 sequences, roughly 7.4% detected once. Time point given: pre-sensitization, week 0. The sample's treatment: therapeutic diphenylcyclopropenone sensitization with weekly scalp DPC. Specimen: whole blood, collected in connection with sensitization to the hapten diphenylcyclopropenone (DPC). The receptors were sampled from a man aged 18 to 29 with alopecia areata. Some clones in this sample may be carry-over from other donors' samples.

This clonotype was picked up a small number of times. The rearrangement joins TRBV28 to TRBJ2-5; 7 nucleotides match TRBD1. CDR1 is MDHEN, CDR2 SYDVKM, per germline. The trim removed 6 bases at V and 2 bases at J, leaving 9 bases unmatched. The length of the CDR3 is 15 residues. The CDR3 region has the DNA TGTGCCAGCAGCTCCTCCAAGACAGGGCAAGAGACCCAGTACTTC. Translated, it gives CASSSSKTGQETQYF.

The genes are TRBV15 and TRBJ1-6; D may be TRBD1 (5 bases). Trimming shortened V by 0 bases and J by 0 bases, and 18 bases separated the two germline ends. Per the germline V gene, CDR1 is LNHNV and CDR2 is YYDKDF (reference sequence). This CDR3 comprises 20 residues. CDR3 coding DNA: TGTGCCACCAGCAGAGACCTTACAGGAGCCCGTAGCTCCTATAATTCACCCCTCCACTTT. Protein product: CATSRDLTGARSSYNSPLHF.

This clonotype has just a few counts. V is TRBV20-1 and J is TRBJ2-2; 11 bases fit TRBD1. V lost 6 bases, J lost 7 bases, and 13 bases stayed unmatched. CDR3 length: 16 residues. The germline CDR1 and CDR2 sequences are DFQATT and SNEGSKA (reference sequence). The CDR3 region has the DNA TGCAGTGCCACTCTTCGGACAGGGGGCGAAGGCGGGGAGCTGTTTTTT. This sequence encodes CSATLRTGGEGGELFF.

In its sample, this clonotype was seen a few times. The CDR3 region has the DNA TGTGCCAGCAGCTTTAGTTTGTTTGGCGGGAACACCGGGGAGCTGTTTTTT. It yields the protein CASSFSLFGGNTGELFF. V gene TRBV7-8 combines with J gene TRBJ2-2; D is unclear. Germline V lookup: CDR1 SGHVS, CDR2 FQNEAQ. Trimming removed 3 bases at V and 1 base at J, with 15 bases between. The CDR3 sequence is 17 residues long.

The rearrangement uses TRBV10-3 and TRBJ2-7, with D maybe TRBD1 (5 bases). The length of the CDR3 is 14 residues. Germline values: CDR1 ENHRY, CDR2 SYGVKD. V lost 3 bases to trimming and J lost 2 bases, with 11 bases between them. The CDR3 loop reads CAISDRGIAYEQYF. In DNA form, the CDR3 reads TGTGCCATCAGTGATAGGGGAATCGCCTACGAGCAGTACTTC.

The chain links TRBV5-5 to TRBJ1-2; D gene uncertain. V dropped 4 bases and J dropped 0 bases, with 10 bases sitting between them. This CDR3 is built from 14 residues. Germline CDR1 is SGHKS and CDR2 is YYEKEE (reference sequence). CDR3 amino acids: CASSGILANYGYTF. DNA for the CDR3: TGTGCCAGCAGCGGTATCTTAGCTAACTATGGCTACACCTTC.

This clonotype has at least ten counts. This sequence joins TRBV7-2 and TRBJ1-2; D not resolved. Germline V gene lookup returns CDR1 SGHTA and CDR2 FQGNSA. The CDR3 covers 15 residues. Deletions cut 1 base from V and 3 bases from J, with 12 bases between. CDR3 sequence reads: CASSLGVATDYGYTF. DNA for the CDR3: TGTGCCAGCAGCTTAGGGGTAGCTACTGACTATGGCTACACCTTC.

The chain combines TRBV20-1 with TRBJ1-5, with 7 bases lining up with TRBD1. The junction had 2 bases not matched to a gene; V was cut back by 3 bases and J by 3 bases. Germline CDR1 and CDR2: DFQATT and SNEGSKA (reference sequence). CDR3 length: 13 amino acids. The CDR3 nucleotides read TGCAGTGCTAGGGACAGGAACAATCAGCCCCAGCATTTT. This translates into CSARDRNNQPQHF.

This CDR3 is CASSQDATGGAGVYGYTF. DNA for the CDR3: TGTGCCAGCAGCCAAGACGCGACAGGGGGCGCCGGGGTCTATGGCTACACCTTC. The genes are TRBV3-1 and TRBJ1-2, with 10 bases lining up with TRBD1. V dropped 0 bases and J dropped 4; count of bases not matched to a gene: 11. This CDR3 spans 18 amino acids. CDR1 LGHDT and CDR2 YNNKEL come from the germline V gene (reference sequence). Combining the CDR3 with reference TRBV3-1 and TRBJ1-2 gives the whole variable domain DTAVSQTPKYLVTQMGNDKSIKCEQNLGHDTMYWYKQDSKKFLKIMFSYNNKELIINETVPNRFSPKSPDKAHLNLHINSLELGDSAVYFCASSQDATGGAGVYGYTFGSGTRLTVV.

This clonotype has more than one count but fewer than ten. The chain couples TRBV6-2 or TRBV6-3 to TRBJ2-7; 9 bases match TRBD1. V lost 4 bases and J lost 4; bases outside the gene matches: 5. CDR1 is MNHEY, CDR2 SVGEGT, per germline. This CDR3 comprises 14 residues. The chain's CDR3 is CASSSGQGFYEQYV. DNA of the CDR3: TGTGCCAGCAGTTCGGGACAGGGATTTTACGAGCAGTACGTC.

This clonotype was observed a few times. The chain uses TRBV5-5 and TRBJ1-1, with 7 bases identical to TRBD1. Germline V gene sequence: CDR1 SGHKS, CDR2 YYEKEE (reference sequence). Unmatched junction bases numbered 8, after V lost 5 bases and J lost 1 base. CDR3 length equals 15 residues. The CDR3 DNA reads as TGTGCCAGCAGACCTAGGACAGGCACGAACACTGAAGCTTTCTTT. This encodes CASRPRTGTNTEAFF.

This clonotype was seen only a few times. This chain connects TRBV7-6 to TRBJ2-5; 10 nucleotides align to TRBD2. V gave up 7 bases and J gave up 4 bases; unmatched junction bases: 9. Germline V lookup: CDR1 SGHVS, CDR2 FNYEAQ. This CDR3 region has 15 residues. The CDR3 coding sequence is TGTGCCAGCACCATGGGACTAGCGTGGCGAGAGACCCAGTACTTC. It encodes CASTMGLAWRETQYF.

This clonotype has more than one count but fewer than ten. The chain is built from TRBV20-1 and TRBJ2-3, with D possibly TRBD2 on 6 matching bases. This CDR3 region has 15 residues. Germline loops: CDR1 DFQATT, CDR2 SNEGSKA (reference sequence). V lost 1 base to trimming and J lost 4 bases, with 15 bases between them. CDR3 DNA: TGCAGTGCTAGAGCGACTAGTCATTCGGCAGATACGCAGTATTTT. It yields the protein CSARATSHSADTQYF.

This chain joins TRBV11-2 and TRBJ2-1; 11 nucleotides line up with TRBD2. Germline-derived CDR1 and CDR2 are SGHAT and FQNNGV. J was trimmed by 4 bases and V by 2 bases; bases with no gene match: 7. The CDR3 runs 17 residues. The CDR3 sequence is CASSLSSGGPLYNEQFF. The CDR3 DNA follows: TGTGCCAGCAGCTTATCTAGCGGGGGGCCATTATACAATGAGCAGTTCTTC.

This clonotype was seen many times. The rearrangement joins TRBV28 to TRBJ2-4; D is possibly TRBD2 (6 bases). V was cut by 7 bases and J by 2 bases, with 18 bases left in between. Per the germline V gene, CDR1 is MDHEN and CDR2 is SYDVKM. The CDR3 extends over 16 amino acids. The CDR3 sequence: CASTTMAGTSKNIQYF. The CDR3, as DNA: TGTGCCAGCACTACCATGGCAGGGACTTCCAAAAACATTCAGTACTTC.

This clonotype has more than one count but fewer than ten. The rearrangement links TRBV12-3 or TRBV12-4 to TRBJ2-7, with D perhaps TRBD1 (5 bases). The CDR3 covers 12 residues. Trimming shortened V by 6 bases and J by 4 bases, and 10 bases separated the two germline ends. CDR3 in amino acids: CASSTPGYEQYF. The CDR3 coding sequence is TGTGCCAGCAGCACCCCAGGGTACGAGCAGTACTTC.

This clonotype was seen repeatedly, ten times or more. The chain is built from TRBV20-1 and TRBJ1-2; possible D gene TRBD1, 5 bases. Germline assignment: CDR1 DFQATT and CDR2 SNEGSKA (reference sequence). Trimming removed 5 bases at V and 2 bases at J, with 12 bases between. The CDR3 contains 13 residues. CDR3 protein: CSAENRDNYGYTF. CDR3 sequence (DNA): TGCAGTGCTGAAAACCGGGACAACTATGGCTACACCTTC.

At least ten counts were recorded for this clonotype. The J gene is TRBJ1-2, the V gene TRBV6-5; D is unclear. Between the trimmed V and J ends, which lost 10 bases and 6 bases, there was a span of 12 bases. From germline, CDR1 is MNHEY and CDR2 SVGAGI. This CDR3 is built from 11 residues. CDR3 in DNA: TGTGCCACCGAATATCAGGATGGCTACACCTTC. The encoded protein is CATEYQDGYTF.

The table lists this clonotype with a few counts. The chain has TRBV18 and TRBJ1-1, with 9 bases lining up with TRBD1. The CDR3 has 16 residues. Germline CDR1 and CDR2: KGHSH and LQKENI. V dropped 3 bases and J dropped 3; count of bases not matched to a gene: 8. Here the CDR3 reads CASSPWGQGIYTEAFF. In DNA, the CDR3 is TGTGCCAGCTCACCCTGGGGACAGGGTATTTACACTGAAGCTTTCTTT.

This sequence joins TRBV28 and TRBJ2-3; TRBD1 is a possible D gene (6 bases). The CDR3 extends over 14 amino acids. From germline, CDR1 is MDHEN and CDR2 SYDVKM. Trimming took 11 bases from V and 0 from J, leaving 15 bases between them. CDR3 region: CAALGARSTDTQYF. CDR3 nucleotides: TGTGCCGCCCTGGGGGCGCGTAGCACAGATACGCAGTATTTT. Full variable domain (outside the CDR3, taken from reference TRBV28 and TRBJ2-3): DVKVTQSSRYLVKRTGEKVFLECVQDMDHENMFWYRQDPGLGLRLIYFSYDVKMKEKGDIPEGYSVSREKKERFSLILESASTNQTSMYLCAALGARSTDTQYFGPGTRLTVL.

A few counts support this clonotype. The rearrangement links TRBV5-5 to TRBJ1-2, with TRBD1 matching 7 bases. The CDR3 spans 14 residues. After removal of 1 base from V and 8 bases from J, the junction contained 8 bases not matched to a gene. CDR1 and CDR2 (germline): SGHKS, YYEKEE (reference sequence). CDR3 in DNA: TGTGCCAGCAGCTTGTCCCGGACAGGTCGGGGCTACACCTTC. Amino acid sequence: CASSLSRTGRGYTF.

This clonotype was picked up many times. The gene calls are TRBV6-2 or TRBV6-3 and TRBJ2-1, with no clear D. CDR1 is MNHEY, CDR2 SVGEGT, per germline. V gave up 3 bases and J gave up 8 bases, with 5 bases separating them. This CDR3 is built from 11 residues. CDR3 sequence (DNA): TGTGCCAGCAGTTATGGCCATGAGCAGTTCTTC. It codes for CASSYGHEQFF.

In this sample, this clonotype turned up many times. The V call is TRBV6-5, the J call TRBJ1-1; D uncertain. CDR3 size: 13 residues. Germline V gives CDR1 MNHEY, CDR2 SVGAGI. With 8 bases removed from V and 1 base from J, the gap between germline ends came to 11 bases. CDR3 nucleotides: TGTGCCAGCTATTTTCGGGCGAACACTGAAGCTTTCTTT. It specifies CASYFRANTEAFF.

This clonotype was picked up many times. V and J are TRBV20-1 and TRBJ1-5, with 9 bases lining up with TRBD1. CDR3 length: 13 amino acids. V trimming: 3 bases; J trimming: 9 bases; junction bases outside the gene matches: 6. CDR1 is DFQATT and CDR2 is SNEGSKA in the germline V gene (reference sequence). The CDR3 loop is CSARDRGSGPQHF. The CDR3 DNA reads as TGCAGTGCTAGGGACAGGGGCTCCGGGCCCCAGCATTTT.

This clonotype is a singleton in its sample. J is TRBJ2-1 and V is TRBV20-1; 8 nucleotides line up with TRBD2. The V gene end was trimmed by 7 bases and the J gene end by 1 base; junction bases not matched to a gene: 9. The V gene's germline CDR1 is DFQATT and CDR2 SNEGSKA (reference sequence). The CDR3 totals 15 residues. The CDR3 region is CSVHQRGPSYNEQFF. The CDR3 nucleotides are TGCAGTGTCCACCAGCGGGGGCCTTCCTACAATGAGCAGTTCTTC.

A few counts support this clonotype. This chain's CDR3 is CASSLDSLMNTEAFF. CDR3 bases: TGTGCCAGCAGCTTAGACAGCTTAATGAACACTGAAGCTTTCTTT. The V and J genes are TRBV7-3 and TRBJ1-1, with D tentatively TRBD1 (5 bases). Trimming took 2 bases from V and 0 from J, leaving 10 bases between them. CDR3 size: 15 residues. Germline CDR1 reads SGHTA; CDR2 reads FQGTGA.

The chain has TRBV7-2 and TRBJ2-2, with 7 bases fitting TRBD2. Germline-derived CDR1 and CDR2 are SGHTA and FQGNSA. J lost 8 bases, V lost 1 base, and 10 bases had no gene match. The CDR3 is 16 residues long. The CDR3 reads CASSLGGGILGGELFF. In DNA, the CDR3 is TGTGCCAGCAGCTTAGGCGGGGGAATACTTGGAGGGGAGCTGTTTTTT.

This clonotype was counted only a few times. This chain links TRBV6-5 with TRBJ2-5, with D possibly matching TRBD2 (6 bases). The V and J ends lost 6 bases and 1 base respectively, with 12 bases between them. Germline CDR1 MNHEY, CDR2 SVGAGI. The CDR3 has 14 amino acids. The CDR3 bases are TGTGCCAGCAGCCGGGACTCAGCCCAAGAGACCCAGTACTTC. It specifies CASSRDSAQETQYF.